Listed below are T cell receptor beta chains from one sample, sequenced in a study of cytomegalovirus exposure and HLA in healthy donors. This table comes from immunoSEQ multiplex PCR, and its TCRdb copy is limited to in-frame clones, with some not included. Its table lists 55,000 or so clones. Source material: PBMCs. Every receptor here comes from a woman in her thirties in good health and CMV-seropositive. Each CDR3 is given with its conserved first and last residue. Fields, in order: V gene, J gene, D gene, CDR3 DNA, CDR3 protein. The D gene is left open where the match is weak.

>TRBV6-5|TRBJ1-2|NA
TGTGCCAGCAGAGAGACAGCTAACTATGGCTACACCTTC
CASRETANYGYTF
>TRBV19|TRBJ2-5|NA
TGTGCCAGTAGTATGGAGACCGCAGGGAAGACCCAGTACTTC
CASSMETAGKTQYF
>TRBV7-3|TRBJ2-1|NA
TGTGCCAGCAGCCCTCAGAGCGCGGCAACCTACAATGAGCAGTTCTTC
CASSPQSAATYNEQFF
>TRBV9|TRBJ2-2|TRBD2
TGTGCCAGCAGCGTAGCTAGCGGGGGATACACCGGGGAGCTGTTTTTT
CASSVASGGYTGELFF
>TRBV9|TRBJ1-6|NA
TGTGCCAGCAGCCTTGGGGGGTCGGAGAATTCACCCCTCCACTTT
CASSLGGSENSPLHF
>TRBV6-5|TRBJ2-7|TRBD2
TGTGCCAGCAGTCTAGTCGCGGGGGGCGTATACGAGCAGTACTTC
CASSLVAGGVYEQYF
>TRBV11-2|TRBJ1-1|TRBD1
TGTGCCAGCAGCAAAAGCACAGGGGTCACTGAAGCTTTCTTT
CASSKSTGVTEAFF
>TRBV9|TRBJ2-3|TRBD2
TGTGCCAGCAGCGTAGGGGGCTACGGCGGGAGTTCGACAGATACGCAGTATTTT
CASSVGGYGGSSTDTQYF
>TRBV14|TRBJ1-4|NA
TGTGCCAGCAGCCAAGAAGGCAGGGGCAGAGAAAAACTGTTTTTT
CASSQEGRGREKLFF
>TRBV11-3|TRBJ2-1|TRBD2
TGTGCCAGCAGCTTCGGGAGGTGGGCGGAGTTCTTC
CASSFGRWAEFF
>TRBV19|TRBJ2-3|TRBD2
TGTGCCAGTAGTATAGATCGAAGTAGCGGGGGGAAAACAGATACGCAGTATTTT
CASSIDRSSGGKTDTQYF
>TRBV30|TRBJ2-7|NA
TGTGCCTGGAGTGAGGGGTCCGAGCAGTACTTC
CAWSEGSEQYF
>TRBV10-3|TRBJ1-1|NA
TGTGCCATCAGAGAGACTTTGAACACTGAAGCTTTCTTT
CAIRETLNTEAFF
>TRBV7-2|TRBJ1-2|TRBD1
TGTGCCAGCAGCCCAATAACTACGGGACAGGGGCTTTATGGCTACACCTTC
CASSPITTGQGLYGYTF
>TRBV12-2|TRBJ2-1|NA
TGTGCAAGTCGCTTAGATCGGCGGGATGAACCCAATGAGCAGTTCTTC
CASRLDRRDEPNEQFF
>TRBV29-1|TRBJ1-1|TRBD1
TGCAGCGCTAAGACAGGGGGGGACACTGAAGCTTTCTTT
CSAKTGGDTEAFF
>TRBV11-2|TRBJ1-5|NA
TGTGCCAGCAGCTTAGTTGAGGATTGGGGCAATCAGCCCCAGCATTTT
CASSLVEDWGNQPQHF
>TRBV25-1|TRBJ1-6|NA
TGTGCCAGCAAAGAGACAGCCTATAATTCACCCCTCCACTTT
CASKETAYNSPLHF
>TRBV5-1|TRBJ1-2|NA
TGCGCCAGCAGTAAGAACAGTTCACCTTATGGCTACACCTTC
CASSKNSSPYGYTF
>TRBV7-9|TRBJ2-7|TRBD2
TGTGCCAGCAGCCCCAACTCCCCTAGCGGAGCCTACGAGCAGTACTTC
CASSPNSPSGAYEQYF
>TRBV5-1|TRBJ2-7|TRBD1
TGCGCCAGCAGCGTCTCGGGACAGCATAACTCCTACGAGCAGTACTTC
CASSVSGQHNSYEQYF
>TRBV29-1|TRBJ2-2|TRBD2
TGCAGCGCGGAGCTACCGAGCGGGGGGATTGCCGGGGAGCTGTTTTTT
CSAELPSGGIAGELFF